Sequencing of this T cell receptor (beta chain) was carried out in a study of T cell changes during pregnancy in multiple sclerosis. V was cut by 3 bases and J by 3 bases, with 13 bases left in between. Germline CDR1 SGHDT, CDR2 YYEEEE. The CDR3 is 14 amino acids. The repertoire was sequenced with immunoSEQ multiplex PCR; TCRdb's copy has only in-frame clones and lacks some. The profile shows about 30,000 clones, just over 90% of them singletons. The chain links TRBV5-6 to TRBJ2-7, with D possibly being TRBD1 (6 bases). This clonotype originated in a female donor with multiple sclerosis, enrolled in a pregnancy study. The sample consisted of CD4+ T cells from peripheral blood mononuclear cells, taken after pregnancy. The CDR3 sequence: CASSYTGYNYEQYF. In DNA, the CDR3 is TGTGCCAGCAGCTATACAGGGTACAACTACGAGCAGTACTTC.